One and the same sample provided the 27 T cell receptor beta chains below, sequenced in a study of CD8 T cells in ankylosing spondylitis (dated by TCRdb to 2017 to 2019). Library method: 5' RACE. The sequencer listed for this sample is Illumina HiSeq 2500. TCRdb trimmed the raw reads at Q25, called clones with MiXCR and kept productive beta chains. Rows with one shared CDR3 protein collapse into an entry with the most common genes and DNA. A total of about 140,000 distinct CDR3 sequences appear in this sample, approximately 32% of them only once. 6% of the sample rests with the top ten. Sequencing was done on a sample of synovial fluid, either unsorted or a sorted T cell fraction (not recorded which). These receptors all stem from a male donor with ankylosing spondylitis.

The gene calls are TRBV7-9 and TRBJ2-7; 10 positions match TRBD1. The CDR3 runs 14 residues. V was pared by 5 bases and J by 6 bases, with 7 bases of the junction left unmatched. Germline lookup yields CDR1 SEHNR and CDR2 FQNEAQ (reference sequence). The CDR3 bases are TGTGCCAGCAGCCCGGGACAGGGGCTGGGCGAGCAGTACTTC. This encodes CASSPGQGLGEQYF.

The rearrangement uses TRBV18 and TRBJ1-1; possible D gene TRBD1, 5 bases. The CDR3 has 16 residues. CDR1 and CDR2 (germline): KGHSH, LQKENI. V was trimmed by 2 bases and J by 1 base, leaving 14 bases between them. The CDR3 loop is CASSPSSQATNTEAFF. CDR3 bases: TGTGCCAGCTCACCAAGTTCACAGGCAACGAACACTGAAGCTTTCTTT. Variable domain in full (rest from reference TRBV18 and TRBJ1-1): NAGVMQNPRHLVRRRGQEARLRCSPMKGHSHVYWYRQLPEEGLKFMVYLQKENIIDESGMPKERFSAEFPKEGPSILRIQQVVRGDSAAYFCASSPSSQATNTEAFFGQGTRLTVV.

The table lists this clonotype with many counts. This sequence joins TRBV5-1 and TRBJ1-2; the D is unclear. The CDR3 is 12 amino acids. Trimming took 0 bases from V and 4 from J, leaving 4 bases between them. Germline CDR1 reads SGHRS; CDR2 reads YFSETQ. DNA of the CDR3: TGCGCCAGCAGCTTGGACAGCTATGGCTACACCTTC. Encoded protein: CASSLDSYGYTF. Full variable domain (rest looked up from reference TRBV5-1 and TRBJ1-2): KAGVTQTPRYLIKTRGQQVTLSCSPISGHRSVSWYQQTPGQGLQFLFEYFSETQRNKGNFPGRFSGRQFSNSRSEMNVSTLELGDSALYLCASSLDSYGYTFGSGTRLTVV.

This clonotype has only a few counts. V usage is TRBV7-9 and J usage is TRBJ2-2, with 11 bases that match TRBD2. V shed 4 bases and J 2 bases; nucleotides not matched to a gene: 3. CDR1 is SEHNR and CDR2 is FQNEAQ in the germline V gene (reference sequence). The CDR3 extends over 16 amino acids. The DNA of the CDR3 is TGTGCCAGCAGCTACGGGACTAGCGGTAACACCGGGGAGCTGTTTTTT. Translation gives CASSYGTSGNTGELFF.

This clonotype was counted at least ten times. The chain is built from TRBV30 and TRBJ1-3, with D unresolved. The CDR3 is made up of 13 amino acids. Germline lookup yields CDR1 GTSNPN and CDR2 SVGIG (reference sequence). Trimming stripped 4 bases from V and 8 bases from J, with 15 bases between. The CDR3 nucleotides are TGTGCCTGGATGAGGTTCGGATCGGACACCATATATTTT. It codes for CAWMRFGSDTIYF.

The rearrangement joins TRBV20-1 to TRBJ1-5, with 8 positions matching TRBD1. V was clipped by 5 bases and J by 1 base; unmatched bases: 10. This CDR3 contains 16 residues. Germline CDR1 and CDR2: DFQATT and SNEGSKA (reference sequence). CDR3 DNA: TGCAGTGCTTCCCCCGCGACAGGGGCCAGCAATCAGCCCCAGCATTTT. The encoded protein is CSASPATGASNQPQHF.

This clonotype came up many times. The J gene is TRBJ2-3, the V gene TRBV5-1, with 9 bases aligning to TRBD1. The germline V gene encodes CDR1 SGHRS and CDR2 YFSETQ. The CDR3 runs 14 residues. Trimming removed 5 bases from V and 4 bases from J; junction bases left unmatched: 5. CDR3 region: CASRKQGAADTQYF. CDR3 in DNA: TGCGCCAGCAGAAAACAGGGGGCCGCAGATACGCAGTATTTT.

The rearrangement links TRBV5-8 to TRBJ2-7; D remains unclear. The CDR3 has 13 amino acids. V gave up 2 bases and J gave up 3 bases, with 9 bases separating them. Germline V lookup: CDR1 SGHTS, CDR2 YDEGEE. The chain's CDR3 is CASSFGPLYEQYF. CDR3 sequence (DNA): TGTGCCAGCAGCTTTGGGCCCCTCTACGAGCAGTACTTC.

This clonotype has a handful of counts. The CDR3 sequence: CASSLARLPGELFF. CDR3 nucleotide sequence: TGTGCCAGCAGCTTAGCGCGACTACCCGGGGAGCTGTTTTTT. V gene TRBV7-2 combines with J gene TRBJ2-2; perhaps TRBD2 as D (5 bases). The CDR3 contains 14 residues. Germline V gene lookup returns CDR1 SGHTA and CDR2 FQGNSA. V lost 0 bases, J lost 6 bases, and 8 bases lay in between.

V is TRBV28 and J is TRBJ2-7; 9 nucleotides line up with TRBD1. Per the germline V gene, CDR1 is MDHEN and CDR2 is SYDVKM. The ends lost 2 bases at V and 6 bases at J; junction bases unmatched: 14. The CDR3 length is 17 residues. Written as DNA, the CDR3 is TGTGCCAGCAGTTTAGTCCCGGGACAGGGTCTTGGCTTCGAGCAGTACTTC. This sequence encodes CASSLVPGQGLGFEQYF. The whole variable domain, filled in from reference TRBV28 and TRBJ2-7, reads DVKVTQSSRYLVKRTGEKVFLECVQDMDHENMFWYRQDPGLGLRLIYFSYDVKMKEKGDIPEGYSVSREKKERFSLILESASTNQTSMYLCASSLVPGQGLGFEQYFGPGTRLTVT.

This clonotype was counted a single time. J is TRBJ1-5 and V is TRBV18, with TRBD1 matching over 7 bases. Germline V gives CDR1 KGHSH, CDR2 LQKENI. V was pared by 3 bases and J by 0 bases, with 14 bases of the junction left unmatched. The CDR3 has 19 residues. CDR3 DNA sequence: TGTGCCAGCTCACCGATCCCCAGGGGGGCCGCCAATAGCAATCAGCCCCAGCATTTT. This gives the protein CASSPIPRGAANSNQPQHF.

The chain uses TRBV20-1 and TRBJ2-5; D may correspond to TRBD1 or TRBD2 (6 bases each). Looked up from germline, CDR1 is DFQATT and CDR2 is SNEGSKA (reference sequence). Trimming pared 6 bases from V and 5 bases from J, leaving 13 bases between. The CDR3 loop spans 12 amino acids. CDR3 bases: TGCAGTGCCAGCACGGGGGCCGAGACCCAGTACTTC. Its translation is CSASTGAETQYF.

V usage is TRBV30 and J usage is TRBJ2-5, with unresolved D. Germline-derived CDR1 and CDR2 are GTSNPN and SVGIG (reference sequence). Trimming removed 0 bases from V and 2 bases from J, with 7 bases in between. This CDR3 has 13 amino acids. CDR3 sequence reads: CAWSVGSQETQYF. CDR3 bases: TGTGCCTGGAGTGTAGGGTCTCAAGAGACCCAGTACTTC.

The chain recombines TRBV4-2 with TRBJ1-1; weak D call: TRBD1 (6 bases). This CDR3 has 11 residues. V lost 2 bases and J 10 bases, leaving 8 bases between the germline ends. Germline CDR1 and CDR2: LGHNA and YNFKEQ. The CDR3 nucleotides read TGTGCCAGCAGCCAACAGGGGAGAGCTTTCTTT. Amino acids: CASSQQGRAFF.

This clonotype was observed a few times. This chain uses TRBV20-1 with TRBJ1-2; D unresolved. The ends were cut back, 3 bases at V and 4 bases at J, with 3 bases in the middle. The germline V gene encodes CDR1 DFQATT and CDR2 SNEGSKA (reference sequence). This CDR3 has 10 residues. CDR3 residues: CSASVYGYTF. CDR3 in DNA: TGCAGTGCTAGTGTCTATGGCTACACCTTC.

The gene calls are TRBV27 and TRBJ2-2, with TRBD2 as a possible D gene (6 bases). Germline values: CDR1 MNHEY, CDR2 SMNVEV (reference sequence). There are 15 residues in the CDR3. The germline V and J ends were trimmed by 4 bases and 1 base, with 10 bases remaining between them. In DNA, the CDR3 is TGTGCCAGCAGTTCCCGGGACTTGAACACCGGGGAGCTGTTTTTT. It encodes CASSSRDLNTGELFF.

The chain couples TRBV6-2 or TRBV6-3 to TRBJ1-1; TRBD1 agrees at 7 bases. This CDR3 has 14 residues. V shed 4 bases and J 4 bases; nucleotides not matched to a gene: 6. The germline V gene has CDR1 MNHEY and CDR2 SVGEGT. CDR3 residues: CASSFPTGATEAFF. CDR3 nucleotides: TGTGCCAGCAGTTTCCCAACAGGGGCCACTGAAGCTTTCTTT.

The chain recombines TRBV10-3 with TRBJ1-3, with no clear D. The V end was cut by 7 bases, the J end by 4 bases, with 17 bases between. Germline values: CDR1 ENHRY, CDR2 SYGVKD. The CDR3 loop spans 15 amino acids. The chain's CDR3 is CAITPAGGWGNTIYF. CDR3 nucleotides: TGTGCCATCACCCCAGCCGGTGGCTGGGGAAACACCATATATTTT.

This clonotype was recorded many times. The rearrangement links TRBV28 to TRBJ2-7, with D hard to call. V lost 7 bases, J lost 6 bases, and 16 bases lay in between. Germline V lookup: CDR1 MDHEN, CDR2 SYDVKM. The CDR3 runs to 13 residues. CDR3 DNA sequence: TGTGCCAGCAAGGGCTCCCTGCCTGTCGAGCAGTACTTC. This encodes CASKGSLPVEQYF.

This clonotype was seen a handful of times. The rearrangement links TRBV28 to TRBJ2-1; TRBD1 agrees at 7 bases. CDR3 length equals 15 residues. The junction had 5 bases not matched to a gene; V was cut back by 3 bases and J by 3 bases. Germline V lookup: CDR1 MDHEN, CDR2 SYDVKM. The CDR3 protein is CASSFSQGDYNEQFF. CDR3 bases: TGTGCCAGCAGTTTTAGCCAGGGGGACTACAATGAGCAGTTCTTC. Based on the CDR3 plus reference TRBV28 and TRBJ2-1, the full variable domain is DVKVTQSSRYLVKRTGEKVFLECVQDMDHENMFWYRQDPGLGLRLIYFSYDVKMKEKGDIPEGYSVSREKKERFSLILESASTNQTSMYLCASSFSQGDYNEQFFGPGTRLTVL.

This clonotype was detected many times. The V call is TRBV10-3, the J call TRBJ2-3, with D perhaps matching TRBD2 (6 bases). V was pared by 7 bases and J by 3 bases, with 11 bases between. CDR3 size: 13 residues. CDR1 ENHRY and CDR2 SYGVKD come from the germline V gene. The DNA of the CDR3 is TGTGCCATCATGGGTAGCGGAACAGATACGCAGTATTTT. Translation gives CAIMGSGTDTQYF.

V usage is TRBV29-1 and J usage is TRBJ2-1; D possibly matches TRBD1 or TRBD2 (5 bases each). Trimming shortened V by 2 bases and J by 3 bases, and 32 bases separated the two germline ends. Germline V gene lookup returns CDR1 SQVTM and CDR2 ANQGSEA. The CDR3 is 21 amino acids. CDR3 amino acids: CSVESAGGLESYLSRYNEQFF. The CDR3 DNA is TGCAGCGTTGAAAGCGCTGGGGGTCTAGAAAGCTACCTAAGTCGCTACAATGAGCAGTTCTTC.

This clonotype turned up a few times. The J gene is TRBJ2-3, the V gene TRBV5-1, with D possibly matching TRBD2 (6 bases). In germline, CDR1 is SGHRS, CDR2 YFSETQ. The germline V and J ends were trimmed by 3 bases and 4 bases, with 15 bases remaining between them. The CDR3 has 15 residues. The CDR3 is CASSSVGSGSDTQYF. CDR3 nucleotides: TGCGCCAGCAGCTCGGTAGGCAGCGGGTCAGATACGCAGTATTTT.

The chain uses TRBV10-3 and TRBJ2-5; possibly TRBD1 for D (5 bases). The germline V and J ends were trimmed by 6 bases and 5 bases, with 16 bases remaining between them. The CDR3 loop spans 14 amino acids. The germline V gene encodes CDR1 ENHRY and CDR2 SYGVKD. The CDR3 bases are TGTGCCATCAGCGGACACAATCTGGGGGAGACCCAGTACTTC. It codes for CAISGHNLGETQYF.

This clonotype was recorded a few times. This chain uses TRBV20-1 with TRBJ1-1, with 9 bases fitting TRBD1. Germline assignment: CDR1 DFQATT and CDR2 SNEGSKA (reference sequence). This CDR3 comprises 15 residues. Trimming removed 3 bases from V and 4 bases from J; junction bases left unmatched: 9. The CDR3 coding sequence is TGCAGTGCTAGTGGACAGGGGAGTCGTGCCACTGAAGCTTTCTTT. Translated, it gives CSASGQGSRATEAFF.

This chain links TRBV24-1 with TRBJ2-7, with D perhaps matching TRBD2 (6 bases). From germline, CDR1 is KGHDR and CDR2 SFDVKD. Trimming removed 5 bases from V and 7 bases from J, with 14 bases in between. This CDR3 has 13 residues. CDR3 loop: CATSAAGPTEQYF. In DNA, the CDR3 is TGTGCCACCAGTGCTGCGGGACCTACTGAGCAGTACTTC.

Many counts were recorded for this clonotype. The chain couples TRBV20-1 to TRBJ2-5; 9 bases agree with TRBD2. With 6 bases clipped from V and 7 bases from J, the junction kept 18 bases outside the gene matches. This CDR3 contains 16 residues. Germline V gene lookup returns CDR1 DFQATT and CDR2 SNEGSKA (reference sequence). This chain's CDR3 is CSATNPAGGPTGTQYF. The DNA of the CDR3 is TGCAGTGCAACGAATCCAGCGGGAGGACCGACAGGGACCCAGTACTTC.